Included here is one T cell receptor (beta chain) sequence, with context. The CDR3 runs 15 residues. The V gene lost 2 bases and the J gene lost 5 bases, with 13 bases spanning the gap. Germline CDR1 is MNHEY and CDR2 is SMNVEV (reference sequence). This sample is part of a study of blood T cell repertoires in COVID-19. In the authors' workflow: Nucleated cell number was recorded as an estimate derived from reference gene primer amplification. Using immunoSEQ multiplex PCR, the repertoire was profiled, and TCRdb retains in-frame clones only, with some absent. The V and J calls and clone size were taken over from that table, and D and trimming were inferred from the DNA. The sample lists approximately 250,000 clones, 70% to 90% seen once, with 5.5% to 8% in the top ten.

This receptor was obtained from a woman aged 60 to 75 with active or convalescent COVID-19. Sequencing was carried out using peripheral blood. The chain joins TRBV27 to TRBJ2-1, with D maybe TRBD2 (5 bases). The CDR3 loop is CASSLAVALNNEQFF. CDR3 in DNA: TGTGCCAGCAGTTTAGCGGTAGCGCTAAACAATGAGCAGTTCTTC.